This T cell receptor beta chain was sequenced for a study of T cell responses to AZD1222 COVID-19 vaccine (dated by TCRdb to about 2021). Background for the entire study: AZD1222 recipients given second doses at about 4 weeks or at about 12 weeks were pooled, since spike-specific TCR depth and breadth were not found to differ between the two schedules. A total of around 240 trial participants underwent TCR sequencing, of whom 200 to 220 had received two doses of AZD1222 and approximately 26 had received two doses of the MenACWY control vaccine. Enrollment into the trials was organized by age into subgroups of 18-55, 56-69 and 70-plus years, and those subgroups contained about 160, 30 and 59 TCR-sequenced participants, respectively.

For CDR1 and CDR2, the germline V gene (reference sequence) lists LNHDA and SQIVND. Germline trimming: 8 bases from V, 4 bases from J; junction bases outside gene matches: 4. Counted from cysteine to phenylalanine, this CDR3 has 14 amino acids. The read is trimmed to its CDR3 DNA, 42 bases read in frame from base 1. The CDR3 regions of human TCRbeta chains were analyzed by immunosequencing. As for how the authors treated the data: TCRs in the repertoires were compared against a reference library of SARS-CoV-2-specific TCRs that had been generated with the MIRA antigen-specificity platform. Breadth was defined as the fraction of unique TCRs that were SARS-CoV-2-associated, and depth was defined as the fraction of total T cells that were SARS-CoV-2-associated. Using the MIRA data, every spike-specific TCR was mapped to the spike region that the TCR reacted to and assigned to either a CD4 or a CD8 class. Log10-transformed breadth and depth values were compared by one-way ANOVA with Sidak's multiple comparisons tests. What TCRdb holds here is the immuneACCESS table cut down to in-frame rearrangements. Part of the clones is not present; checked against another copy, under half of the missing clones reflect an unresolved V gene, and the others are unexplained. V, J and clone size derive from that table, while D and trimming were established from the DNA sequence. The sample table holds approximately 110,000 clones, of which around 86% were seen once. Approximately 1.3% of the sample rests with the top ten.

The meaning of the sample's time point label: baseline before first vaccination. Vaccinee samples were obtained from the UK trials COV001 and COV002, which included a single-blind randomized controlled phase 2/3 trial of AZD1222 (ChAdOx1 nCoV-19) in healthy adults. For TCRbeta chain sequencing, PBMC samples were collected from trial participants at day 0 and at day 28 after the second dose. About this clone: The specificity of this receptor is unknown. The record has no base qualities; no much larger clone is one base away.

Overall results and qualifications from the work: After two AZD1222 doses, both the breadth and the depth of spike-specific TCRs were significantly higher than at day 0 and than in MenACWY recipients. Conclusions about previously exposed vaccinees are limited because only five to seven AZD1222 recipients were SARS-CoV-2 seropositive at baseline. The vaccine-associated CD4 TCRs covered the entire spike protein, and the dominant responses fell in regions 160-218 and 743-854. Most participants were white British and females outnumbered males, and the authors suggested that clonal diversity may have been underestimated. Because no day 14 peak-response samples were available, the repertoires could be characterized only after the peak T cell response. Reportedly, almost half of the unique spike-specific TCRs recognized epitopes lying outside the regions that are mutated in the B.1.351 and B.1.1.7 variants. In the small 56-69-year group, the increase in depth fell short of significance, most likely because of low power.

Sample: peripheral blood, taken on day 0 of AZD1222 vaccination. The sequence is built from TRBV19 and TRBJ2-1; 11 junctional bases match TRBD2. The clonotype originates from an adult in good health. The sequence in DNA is TGTGCCAGTTCTAGCGGGGGGCCTTACAATGAGCAGTTCTTC. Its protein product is CASSSGGPYNEQFF. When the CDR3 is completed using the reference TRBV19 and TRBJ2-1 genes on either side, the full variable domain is DGGITQSPKYLFRKEGQNVTLSCEQNLNHDAMYWYRQDPGQGLRLIYYSQIVNDFQKGDIAEGYSVSREKKESFPLTVTSAQKNPTAFYLCASSSGGPYNEQFFGPGTRLTVL.